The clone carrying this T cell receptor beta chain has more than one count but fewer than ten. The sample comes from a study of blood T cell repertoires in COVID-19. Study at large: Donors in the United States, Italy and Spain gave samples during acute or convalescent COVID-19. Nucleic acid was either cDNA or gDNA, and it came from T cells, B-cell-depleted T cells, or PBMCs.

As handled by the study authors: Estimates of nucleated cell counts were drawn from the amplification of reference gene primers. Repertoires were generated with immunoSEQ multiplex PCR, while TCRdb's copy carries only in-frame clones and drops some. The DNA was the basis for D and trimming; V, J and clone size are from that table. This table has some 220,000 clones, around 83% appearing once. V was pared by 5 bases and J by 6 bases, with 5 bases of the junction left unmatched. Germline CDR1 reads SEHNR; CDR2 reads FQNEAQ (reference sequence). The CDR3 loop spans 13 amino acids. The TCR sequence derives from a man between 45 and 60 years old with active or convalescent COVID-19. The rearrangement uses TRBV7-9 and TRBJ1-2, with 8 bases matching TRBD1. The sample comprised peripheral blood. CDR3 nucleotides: TGTGCCAGCAGCCCCGGACAGGGTAATGGCTACACCTTC. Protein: CASSPGQGNGYTF.